This T cell receptor beta chain was profiled in a study of OX40 agonist ivuxolimab in advanced cancers. General study points: Some nonresponders also had low normalized T-cell clonal expansion.

The assay was immunoSEQ multiplex PCR, and TCRdb's table has in-frame clones only and misses some. The sample records tens of thousands of clones, approximately 90% being singletons. Of note for this clone: The antigen remains undetermined.

The receptor comes from an adult with an advanced solid tumor such as melanoma, head and neck, liver or kidney cancer. The specimen was CD4+ or CD8+ T cells sorted from blood, collected in a trial of the OX40 agonist ivuxolimab.

CDR3 DNA: TGTGCCAGCAGCCCACGGACAGGGGAGGACGAGCAGTTCTTC. Translated, it gives CASSPRTGEDEQFF. This chain connects TRBV11-3 to TRBJ2-1; 9 bases fit TRBD1. Germline V CDR1 and CDR2: SGHNT, YENEEA. The length of the CDR3 is 14 residues. J lost 10 bases, V lost 5 bases, and 9 bases had no gene match.